This note documents a single TCR beta chain sequence. Its antigen is not identified. The CDR3 covers 14 residues. With 3 bases removed from V and 2 bases from J, the gap between germline ends came to 11 bases. Germline-derived CDR1 and CDR2 are MGHRA and YSYEKL. These data are taken from a study of cytomegalovirus exposure and HLA in healthy donors. Study information: A subsequent analysis reported that the roughly 120 validation repertoires were produced on the same platform that had also been used for the roughly 700 first-cohort repertoires.

Findings of the study overall: Confirmation was obtained in vitro that a few CMV-associated chains are specific for CMV antigens. Later, an analysis found that TCR clusters from the first cohort tended to co-occur in the approximately 130 validation repertoires. Researchers counted around 180 TCR beta chains as cytomegalovirus-associated.

Repertoires were generated with immunoSEQ multiplex PCR, while TCRdb's copy carries only in-frame clones and drops some. The data contain roughly 45,000 clones, about 93% of them singletons. The V gene is TRBV4-1, the J gene TRBJ2-7, with a weak D call TRBD2 (6 bases). The sample was PBMCs. The sequence came from a young woman in good health and CMV-seropositive. CDR3 sequence: CASSHPGGTYEQYF. CDR3 bases: TGCGCCAGCAGCCACCCCGGGGGAACCTACGAGCAGTACTTC.